This TCR beta chain is drawn from a study of cytomegalovirus exposure and HLA in healthy donors. Study information: Tens of millions of unique TCR sequences came from HLA-typed donors in an early release. Overall study results and limits: Immune exposure information available was restricted to CMV serostatus.

After removal of 7 bases from V and 4 bases from J, the junction contained 12 bases not matched to a gene. CDR3 length equals 16 residues. Looked up from germline, CDR1 is ENHRY and CDR2 is SYGVKD. In its sample, this clone was seen once. No antigen is known for it. With 60 Vbeta and 13 Jbeta primers, the PCR was carried out. Measured with immunoSEQ multiplex PCR; TCRdb has only the in-frame clones, and not every one. This table has approximately 150,000 clones, 78% appearing once. This rearrangement joins TRBV10-3 to TRBJ2-2; TRBD1 aligns across 7 bases. Sequencing used PBMCs. This TCR was sampled from a female donor in good health and CMV-seronegative. The CDR3 region has the DNA TGTGCCATCACACAGGGGTTTGCTGGTAGCACCGGGGAGCTGTTTTTT. Translating gives CAITQGFAGSTGELFF.